This record covers a single T cell receptor (beta chain). Authors' data handling: Estimation of nucleated cell counts was performed using reference gene primer amplification. Produced via immunoSEQ multiplex PCR; TCRdb's table is partial and in-frame only. V and J calls and clone size are copied from that table; D and trimming were computed from the DNA. The table has nearly 250,000 clones, around 86% seen once. The CDR3 contains 14 residues. V lost 4 bases, J lost 4 bases, and 14 bases lay in between. Germline V gives CDR1 SGHRS, CDR2 YFSETQ. This entry belongs to a study of blood T cell repertoires in COVID-19. Participants reported their clinical history, and cohort assignment relied on those reports. Recovered participants had two consecutive negative NP/OP PCR tests, healthcare professional clearance, or symptom resolution.

The chain carries TRBV5-1 and TRBJ2-5, with D possibly being TRBD2 (6 bases). The TCR sequence derives from a woman in her forties or fifties who had recovered from COVID-19. Source material: PBMCs or T cells enriched from blood (not recorded which). This chain's CDR3 is CASSLSGVAETQYF. The CDR3 nucleotides read TGCGCCAGCAGCCTGTCGGGGGTGGCAGAGACCCAGTACTTC.